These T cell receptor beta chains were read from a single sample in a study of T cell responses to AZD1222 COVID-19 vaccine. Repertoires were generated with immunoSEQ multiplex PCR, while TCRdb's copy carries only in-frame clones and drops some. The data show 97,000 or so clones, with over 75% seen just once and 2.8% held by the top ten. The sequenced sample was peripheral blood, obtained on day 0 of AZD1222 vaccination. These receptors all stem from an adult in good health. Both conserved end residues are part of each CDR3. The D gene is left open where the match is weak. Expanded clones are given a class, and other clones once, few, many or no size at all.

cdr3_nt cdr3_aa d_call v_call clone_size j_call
TGTGCCATCAGTGAGTCCGGGCGGAGTAGCACAGATACGCAGTATTTT CAISESGRSSTDTQYF NA TRBV10-3 once TRBJ2-3
TGTGCCAGCTCACTACGGACGGATTCCTATGGCTACACCTTC CASSLRTDSYGYTF NA TRBV18 NA TRBJ1-2
TGTGCCAGCTCGTTAGCGGGCACCTACGAGCAGTACTTC CASSLAGTYEQYF TRBD2 TRBV25-1 NA TRBJ2-7
TGTGCCAGTAGTCCACACAATTCACCCCTCCACTTT CASSPHNSPLHF NA TRBV19 once TRBJ1-6
TGTGCCTGGAGCGGAACCGGGACAGGGTACGAAAAACTGTTTTTT CAWSGTGTGYEKLFF TRBD1 TRBV30 few TRBJ1-4
TGTGCCAGCAGTTTAAACGTGCCGGGACGGATCACAGATACGCAGTATTTT CASSLNVPGRITDTQYF NA TRBV27 NA TRBJ2-3
TGTGCCACCGGGACAGGCTATGGCTACACCTTC CATGTGYGYTF TRBD1 TRBV2 once TRBJ1-2
TGTGCCAGCAGTGCTCTACAGGGGGCTGAAAAACTGTTTTTT CASSALQGAEKLFF TRBD1 TRBV27 NA TRBJ1-4
TGTGCCAGCAGCCAACAGGGTGACGCTCAGCCCCAGCATTTT CASSQQGDAQPQHF NA TRBV3-1/TRBV3-2 medium-sized TRBJ1-5
TGTGCCAGCAGCTTGACAGGGCGGTCGGGCTACACCTTC CASSLTGRSGYTF NA TRBV5-4 NA TRBJ1-2
TGTGCCAGCAGTGAATGGGGCGGGGAATTGTACGAGCAGTACTTC CASSEWGGELYEQYF NA TRBV2 NA TRBJ2-7
TGTGCCTACTTGAGACAGCCTAGCACAGATACGCAGTATTTT CAYLRQPSTDTQYF NA TRBV30 NA TRBJ2-3
TGTGCCAGCAGTGGTATGTCGCAGTACTTC CASSGMSQYF NA TRBV2 NA TRBJ2-7
TGTGCCAGCAGCCCGGTAGGTATCAGTAACAATGAGCAGTTCTTC CASSPVGISNNEQFF NA TRBV9 NA TRBJ2-1
TGCGCCAGCAGCTTGGGCAGGGGGCCCAAAAACATTCAGTACTTC CASSLGRGPKNIQYF TRBD1 TRBV5-1 once TRBJ2-4
TGTGCCAGCTCACCACCTTGGCGGACTAGCACAGATACGCAGTATTTT CASSPPWRTSTDTQYF NA TRBV18 NA TRBJ2-3
TGTGCCAGCAGCACGGCTGGAGAGAATTCACCCCTCCACTTT CASSTAGENSPLHF NA TRBV3-1/TRBV3-2 once TRBJ1-6
TGTGCCAGCAGCGGACAGGGGCTGGGCCAGCCCCAGCATTTT CASSGQGLGQPQHF TRBD1 TRBV7-9 NA TRBJ1-5
TGTGCCAGCAGTTGGGGACAGGGGAATAATCAGCCCCAGCATTTT CASSWGQGNNQPQHF TRBD1 TRBV28 NA TRBJ1-5
TGTGCCACCAGCAGAGCTTACGGGCCTAACTATGGCTACACCTTC CATSRAYGPNYGYTF NA TRBV15 NA TRBJ1-2
TGTGCCTGGAGTGTTCTAGCGGGAGTCACCGGGGAGCTGTTTTTT CAWSVLAGVTGELFF TRBD2 TRBV30 NA TRBJ2-2
TGTGCCAGCTCATTAGTGGCACGAATTAGCAATCAGCCCCAGCATTTT CASSLVARISNQPQHF NA TRBV18 NA TRBJ1-5
TGTGCCAGCTCACTCGCAGGGGGAGGCAATCAGCCCCAGCATTTT CASSLAGGGNQPQHF TRBD1 TRBV18 NA TRBJ1-5
TGTGCCAGCAGTTTATGGGGAGAATTGAACACTGAAGCTTTCTTT CASSLWGELNTEAFF NA TRBV28 NA TRBJ1-1
TGTGCCACCAGTACACAGGGGTCGAGGACCCAGCATTTT CATSTQGSRTQHF TRBD1 TRBV24-1 once TRBJ1-5
TGTGCCAGTGCTCCGGGACAACCTTTGCCCCAGCATTTT CASAPGQPLPQHF NA TRBV19 NA TRBJ1-5
TGTGCCAGCACGGTGGACTGGGACTCTGGAAACACCATATATTTT CASTVDWDSGNTIYF NA TRBV6-5 NA TRBJ1-3
TGCGCCAGCAGTAGGGGGCTCGGAAACACCATATATTTT CASSRGLGNTIYF TRBD1 TRBV10-1 NA TRBJ1-3
TGTGCCAGCAGCTATCCTCAGGGGCAATATTCACCCCTCCACTTT CASSYPQGQYSPLHF NA TRBV28 NA TRBJ1-6
TGTGCCAGCTCGCCTACCAGAGGAGGTAATGAAAAACTGTTTTTT CASSPTRGGNEKLFF NA TRBV18 NA TRBJ1-4
TGCGCCAGCAGCCCGGGACTAGCGGGAAGCAATGAGCAGTTCTTC CASSPGLAGSNEQFF TRBD2 TRBV5-1 NA TRBJ2-1
TGTGCCAGCAGTGAACCTAGCGGGACCACTGGGGAGCAGTACTTC CASSEPSGTTGEQYF TRBD2 TRBV2 NA TRBJ2-7
TGTGCCAGCAGTTACTCTGAGCGCGGGGAGCTGTTTTTT CASSYSERGELFF NA TRBV6-8 NA TRBJ2-2
TGTGCCAGCAGCTTAGAACGGGTTTCACCCCTCCACTTT CASSLERVSPLHF NA TRBV7-9 NA TRBJ1-6
TGCGCCAGCAGCCCGGAAGGAGGGAGCAATCAGCCCCAGCATTTT CASSPEGGSNQPQHF NA TRBV5-1 NA TRBJ1-5
TGTGCCAGCAGTTACGAAGGGTTTAGGAATTCACCCCTCCACTTT CASSYEGFRNSPLHF NA TRBV6-2/TRBV6-3 NA TRBJ1-6
TGTGCCATCAATCATCTCCCCACAGATACGCAGTATTTT CAINHLPTDTQYF NA TRBV10-3 few TRBJ2-3